These T cell receptor beta chains were read from a single sample in a study of chemoradiotherapy in HPV16-positive cancers. Profiling relied on immunoSEQ multiplex PCR, and the TCRdb table lists in-frame clones only, not all of them. The sample has roughly 16,000 clones; around nine tenths are singletons. The specimen comprised blood, sampled from a patient who underwent chemoradiotherapy. Receptors were obtained from a human donor with HPV-associated anogenital cancer. Each CDR3 is given with its conserved first and last residue. A D gene is named only where the DNA matches it firmly. Clone sizes are given selectively: once, few, many, or a class where the clone is expanded.

v_gene	abundance	j_gene	d_gene	CDR3aa	CDR3nt
TRBV5-1	NA	TRBJ2-5	NA	CASSLALSRIQETQYF	TGCGCCAGCAGCTTGGCCTTATCCCGGATCCAAGAGACCCAGTACTTC
TRBV2	few	TRBJ1-3	NA	CASSVGNGNTIYF	TGTGCCAGCAGTGTAGGGAATGGAAACACCATATATTTT
TRBV4-1	NA	TRBJ2-1	NA	CASSQEFGRTSYNEQFF	TGCGCCAGCAGCCAAGAGTTCGGGAGAACCTCCTACAATGAGCAGTTCTTC
TRBV7-9	NA	TRBJ2-2	NA	CASSSVRGARAGELFF	TGTGCCAGCAGCTCGGTCAGGGGCGCAAGGGCCGGGGAGCTGTTTTTT
TRBV4-3	NA	TRBJ2-7	TRBD1	CASSQEWGGDRVDEQYF	TGCGCCAGCAGCCAAGAATGGGGGGGGGACAGGGTAGACGAGCAGTACTTC
TRBV13	NA	TRBJ2-4	TRBD1	CASSRPDRAAKNIQYF	TGTGCCAGCAGCCGCCCGGACAGGGCGGCCAAAAACATTCAGTACTTC
TRBV11-2	NA	TRBJ1-1	NA	CASSLEAVQDTEAFF	TGTGCCAGCAGCTTAGAGGCGGTACAAGACACTGAAGCTTTCTTT
TRBV5-1	NA	TRBJ1-2	NA	CASSTTGSNGYTF	TGCGCCAGCAGCACCACAGGGTCGAATGGCTACACCTTC
TRBV5-5	NA	TRBJ2-3	TRBD2	CASSRGLAGEPSTDTQYF	TGTGCCAGCAGCCGAGGACTAGCGGGGGAACCATCCACAGATACGCAGTATTTT
TRBV6-5	NA	TRBJ1-2	NA	CASSYFGAGRGYGYTF	TGTGCCAGCAGTTACTTCGGCGCAGGGCGAGGCTATGGCTACACCTTC
TRBV5-6	NA	TRBJ2-7	NA	CASSSGLVGYEQYF	TGTGCCAGCAGTTCGGGACTCGTGGGCTACGAGCAGTACTTC
TRBV15	NA	TRBJ1-2	NA	CATRGDESYGYTF	TGTGCCACCCGGGGGGATGAATCCTATGGCTACACCTTC
TRBV18	few	TRBJ2-2	NA	CASSPLPGSRTGELFF	TGTGCCAGCTCACCATTACCAGGGAGTAGGACCGGGGAGCTGTTTTTT
TRBV27	NA	TRBJ2-3	TRBD2	CARTSGGPTDTQYF	TGTGCCAGAACTAGCGGGGGGCCTACAGATACGCAGTATTTT
TRBV7-8	NA	TRBJ2-4	NA	CASSPDGRSLAKNIQYF	TGTGCCAGCAGCCCCGACGGACGGTCTCTAGCCAAAAACATTCAGTACTTC
TRBV6-6	NA	TRBJ2-7	NA	CASSYAAGSTYEQYF	TGTGCCAGCAGTTACGCCGCAGGGTCCACCTACGAGCAGTACTTC
TRBV30	NA	TRBJ1-2	NA	CAWSPGGGSGETF	TGTGCCTGGAGTCCCGGGGGGGGGTCTGGGGAGACCTTC
TRBV7-9	NA	TRBJ1-6	NA	CASSLAQNNSPLHF	TGTGCCAGCAGCTTAGCACAGAATAATTCACCCCTCCACTTT
TRBV6-5	NA	TRBJ2-7	NA	CASRSRAAYEQYF	TGTGCCAGCAGAAGCAGGGCCGCCTACGAGCAGTACTTC
TRBV7-7	NA	TRBJ2-1	TRBD1	CASSSDRVAEQFF	TGTGCCAGCAGCTCGGACAGGGTAGCTGAGCAGTTCTTC
TRBV20-1	NA	TRBJ1-6	NA	CSVTDLSLHF	TGCAGTGTTACGGACTTGAGTCTCCACTTT
TRBV2	NA	TRBJ2-1	NA	CASTITNTPGNEQFF	TGTGCCAGCACCATTACGAACACGCCGGGGAATGAGCAGTTCTTC
TRBV5-1	NA	TRBJ1-3	NA	CASSSGQISGNTIYF	TGCGCCAGCAGCTCCGGACAGATCTCTGGAAACACCATATATTTT
TRBV6-5	NA	TRBJ1-1	NA	CASSSQMNTEAFF	TGTGCCAGCAGTTCTCAAATGAACACTGAAGCTTTCTTT
TRBV11-2	NA	TRBJ2-7	NA	CASSLGRVILTYEQYF	TGTGCCAGCAGCTTAGGCAGGGTGATTCTAACCTACGAGCAGTACTTC
TRBV5-1	NA	TRBJ1-1	NA	CASSFDSNTEAFF	TGCGCCAGCAGCTTTGATAGTAACACTGAAGCTTTCTTT
TRBV27	NA	TRBJ2-3	NA	CASWGSGTDTQYF	TGTGCCAGCTGGGGGAGCGGGACAGATACGCAGTATTTT
TRBV25-1	once	TRBJ2-2	NA	CASSEFGGATGELFF	TGTGCCAGCAGTGAGTTCGGGGGCGCGACCGGGGAGCTGTTTTTT
TRBV5-1	once	TRBJ2-3	NA	CASSEGTTYSTDTQYF	TGCGCCAGCAGCGAGGGGACAACCTATAGCACAGATACGCAGTATTTT
TRBV5-4	NA	TRBJ2-3	NA	CASSFGSTDTQYF	TGTGCCAGCAGCTTCGGGAGCACAGATACGCAGTATTTT
TRBV9	few	TRBJ1-6	TRBD1	CASSVGDRVKSPLHF	TGTGCCAGCAGCGTAGGAGACAGGGTTAAATCACCCCTCCACTTT
TRBV18	NA	TRBJ1-3	TRBD1	CASSTTGRNPGNTIYF	TGTGCCAGCTCTACGACAGGGAGGAATCCTGGAAACACCATATATTTT
TRBV4-3	NA	TRBJ2-1	TRBD2	CASSPSGGGYNEQFF	TGCGCCAGCAGCCCTAGCGGGGGAGGTTACAATGAGCAGTTCTTC
TRBV29-1	NA	TRBJ1-2	NA	CSVPLLTGSLIYGYTF	TGCAGCGTTCCCCTTTTGACGGGGTCATTAATCTATGGCTACACCTTC
TRBV27	NA	TRBJ2-5	NA	CASGQGDQYF	TGTGCCAGCGGACAAGGGGACCAGTACTTC
TRBV29-1	NA	TRBJ2-2	TRBD1	CSVATGLGTGELFF	TGCAGCGTTGCGACAGGGTTGGGCACCGGGGAGCTGTTTTTT
TRBV15	NA	TRBJ1-1	NA	CATRLHLNTEAFF	TGTGCCACCAGATTGCACTTGAACACTGAAGCTTTCTTT
TRBV6-6	NA	TRBJ2-1	NA	CASSYSSGSSYNEQFF	TGTGCCAGCAGTTACTCATCAGGGAGCTCCTACAATGAGCAGTTCTTC
TRBV2	NA	TRBJ2-3	TRBD2	CASTGTSGDSMSTQYF	TGTGCCAGCACCGGGACTAGCGGGGACAGCATGAGTACGCAGTATTTT
TRBV25-1	once	TRBJ1-2	NA	CASSALGTPYGYTF	TGTGCCAGCAGTGCCCTAGGGACGCCCTATGGCTACACCTTC
TRBV30	NA	TRBJ1-2	NA	CAWSVRREYGYTF	TGTGCCTGGAGTGTACGCAGGGAATATGGCTACACCTTC
TRBV5-4	NA	TRBJ1-6	TRBD1	CASSLGRDRGSPLHF	TGTGCCAGCAGCTTGGGCCGGGACAGGGGTTCACCCCTCCACTTT
TRBV30	NA	TRBJ2-7	NA	CAWRQLAYEQYF	TGTGCCTGGAGACAGCTCGCCTACGAGCAGTACTTC
TRBV10-3	NA	TRBJ1-2	NA	CAITLDREGYGYTF	TGTGCCATCACCTTGGACAGAGAGGGCTATGGCTACACCTTC
TRBV5-4	NA	TRBJ1-2	TRBD1	CASSSGTGRPYGYTF	TGTGCCAGCAGCTCCGGGACAGGGAGGCCCTATGGCTACACCTTC
TRBV9	NA	TRBJ2-1	TRBD2	CASSPWGSGAEQFF	TGTGCCAGCAGCCCATGGGGTAGCGGGGCCGAGCAGTTCTTC
TRBV13	NA	TRBJ1-1	NA	CASSPLGSIGTEAFF	TGTGCCAGCAGCCCCCTTGGCAGTATTGGAACTGAAGCTTTCTTT
TRBV4-1	NA	TRBJ1-1	NA	CASSPAGENTEAFF	TGCGCCAGCAGCCCGGCTGGAGAAAACACTGAAGCTTTCTTT
TRBV11-2	few	TRBJ2-7	TRBD1	CASGRDRVSYEQYF	TGTGCCAGCGGCCGGGACAGGGTCTCCTACGAGCAGTACTTC